This TCR beta chain originates from a study of T cell repertoires in cytomegalovirus infection. TCRdb reprocessed the reads via MiXCR and lists one record per CDR3 protein. The sample records 560,000 or so distinct CDR3 sequences, approximately 15% being singletons. This TCR was sampled from a human donor in good health (CMV status not recorded). Some clones in this sample may be carry-over from other donors' samples. Sequencing was done on a sample of CD8+ T cells from PBMCs.

CDR3 DNA sequence: TGCGCCAGCACCCCGGGACAGGGGGCGCCGGTCACCGGGGAGCTGTTTTTT. Residues: CASTPGQGAPVTGELFF. This chain connects TRBV23-1 to TRBJ2-2; 12 nucleotides align to TRBD1. TRBV23-1 belongs to the ORF category, with a function that is uncertain. J was trimmed by 4 bases and V by 7 bases; bases with no gene match: 10. The CDR3 is 17 residues long.